This T cell receptor beta chain comes out of a study of T cell responses to AZD1222 COVID-19 vaccine. Measured with immunoSEQ multiplex PCR; TCRdb has only the in-frame clones, and not every one. The table has roughly 150,000 clones, 70% to 90% seen once. The CDR3 extends over 16 amino acids. Germline V gives CDR1 LGHNA, CDR2 YSLEER. V was clipped by 1 base and J by 5 bases, with 15 bases between them. The V call is TRBV4-3, the J call TRBJ1-5; possible D gene TRBD1, 5 bases. The sample was peripheral blood, taken on day 0 of AZD1222 vaccination. This clonotype was sampled from an adult in good health. The CDR3 DNA reads as TGCGCCAGCAGCCAAGGGCTTCGACAGTTAGATCAGCCCCAGCATTTT. Protein product: CASSQGLRQLDQPQHF.